These 18 T cell receptor beta chains were sequenced from one sample in a study of blood T cell repertoires in COVID-19. Clones were sequenced by immunoSEQ multiplex PCR, and TCRdb holds only the in-frame ones, with some missing. The table lists about 180,000 clones, around 80% of them singletons. The sample was peripheral blood. These receptor sequences come from a woman over 75 with COVID-19, enrolled during active disease.

On this clone itself: One end of the junction varies from germline; a read error may be responsible. This chain joins TRBV20-1 and TRBJ2-7; tentatively, D is TRBD1 (6 bases). This CDR3 region has 11 residues. CDR1 and CDR2 from the germline V gene are DFQATT and SNEGSKA (reference sequence). The CDR3 spells CSASSVDRCDF. In nucleotides, the CDR3 is TGCAGTGCTAGCTCAGTAGACAGGTGTGACTTC.

The chain couples TRBV27 to TRBJ2-3; the D gene is possibly TRBD2 (6 bases). The CDR3 contains 14 residues. Germline CDR1 and CDR2: MNHEY and SMNVEV (reference sequence). The ends were cut back, 4 bases at V and 0 bases at J, with 8 bases in the middle. The CDR3 region has the DNA TGTGCCAGCAGTTACGGACTAAGCACAGATACGCAGTATTTT. Amino acid sequence: CASSYGLSTDTQYF.

The chain employs TRBV30 and TRBJ2-2, with D perhaps TRBD2 (5 bases). The CDR3 covers 14 residues. Germline lookup yields CDR1 GTSNPN and CDR2 SVGIG (reference sequence). V was shortened by 0 bases and J by 4 bases, with 9 bases between the two germline ends. CDR3: CAWSVRLITGELFF. Written as DNA, the CDR3 is TGTGCCTGGAGTGTACGACTAATCACCGGGGAGCTGTTTTTT. Full variable domain (outside the CDR3, taken from reference TRBV30 and TRBJ2-2): SQTIHQWPATLVQPVGSPLSLECTVEGTSNPNLYWYRQAAGRGLQLLFYSVGIGQISSEVPQNLSASRPQDRQFILSSKKLLLSDSGFYLCAWSVRLITGELFFGEGSRLTVL.

J is TRBJ1-1 and V is TRBV11-2, with D hard to call. The CDR3 is 13 residues long. The germline V and J ends were trimmed by 4 bases and 2 bases, with 8 bases remaining between them. From germline, CDR1 is SGHAT and CDR2 FQNNGV. The CDR3 DNA reads as TGTGCCAGCAGCTCGGGAATTAACACTGAAGCTTTCTTT. Protein sequence: CASSSGINTEAFF. The whole variable domain, filled in from reference TRBV11-2 and TRBJ1-1, reads EAGVAQSPRYKIIEKRQSVAFWCNPISGHATLYWYQQILGQGPKLLIQFQNNGVVDDSQLPKDRFSAERLKGVDSTLKIQPAKLEDSAVYLCASSSGINTEAFFGQGTRLTVV.

This clone is a singleton in its sample. This chain connects TRBV2 to TRBJ1-2; 11 bases line up with TRBD1. With 4 bases clipped from V and 7 bases from J, the junction kept 8 bases outside the gene matches. The CDR3 is made up of 15 amino acids. Germline assignment: CDR1 SNHLY and CDR2 FYNNEI. DNA of the CDR3: TGTGCCAGCAGTGGGGTGCTCGGGACAGGGGGTGGCTACACCTTC. Translated: CASSGVLGTGGGYTF.

The J gene is TRBJ2-1, the V gene TRBV5-6; D may be TRBD2 (5 bases). Germline assignment: CDR1 SGHDT and CDR2 YYEEEE. V lost 4 bases to trimming and J lost 2 bases, with 13 bases between them. This CDR3 comprises 15 residues. The CDR3 loop reads CASSAGVLPYNEQFF. The CDR3 bases are TGTGCCAGCAGCGCCGGGGTCCTCCCCTACAATGAGCAGTTCTTC.

The rearrangement links TRBV19 to TRBJ1-4, with D tentatively TRBD1 (6 bases). The germline V gene encodes CDR1 LNHDA and CDR2 SQIVND (reference sequence). CDR3 length: 14 amino acids. V lost 9 bases and J 5 bases, leaving 16 bases between the germline ends. CDR3: CARRGGRVNEKLFF. The CDR3 nucleotides are TGTGCCAGGAGGGGGGGACGGGTAAATGAAAAACTGTTTTTT.

The chain couples TRBV7-2 to TRBJ2-3; 8 nucleotides align to TRBD2. CDR1 SGHTA and CDR2 FQGNSA come from the germline V gene. This CDR3 is 18 amino acids long. The ends lost 1 base at V and 1 base at J; junction bases unmatched: 10. In DNA form, the CDR3 reads TGTGCCAGCAGCTTAGGCCCCGTCGGGCGGGAGGGCACAGATACGCAGTATTTT. It codes for CASSLGPVGREGTDTQYF.

The chain has TRBV4-1 and TRBJ1-2; TRBD1 matches 7 bases. The CDR3 is made up of 15 amino acids. V lost 5 bases to trimming and J lost 2 bases; unmatched junction nucleotides: 8. In germline, CDR1 is MGHRA, CDR2 YSYEKL. Here the CDR3 reads CASSIVTGFNYGYTF. Here the CDR3 DNA reads TGCGCCAGCAGCATTGTGACAGGGTTCAACTATGGCTACACCTTC.

The chain couples TRBV3-1 (or the pseudogene TRBV3-2) to TRBJ2-3; 12 nucleotides line up with TRBD2. Germline lookup yields CDR1 LGHDT and CDR2 YNNKEL (reference sequence). This CDR3 comprises 20 residues. Trimming cost V 1 base and J 0 bases; bases outside gene matches: 11. The CDR3 spells CASSQAREASGRVSTDTQYF. In nucleotides, the CDR3 is TGTGCCAGCAGCCAAGCCCGGGAGGCTAGCGGGAGGGTTAGCACAGATACGCAGTATTTT.

This clone has just a few counts. This chain connects TRBV4-2 to TRBJ2-7; 8 positions agree with TRBD1. After removal of 4 bases from V and 6 bases from J, the junction contained 8 bases not matched to a gene. Germline V gives CDR1 LGHNA, CDR2 YNFKEQ. The CDR3 sequence is 14 residues long. Written as DNA, the CDR3 is TGTGCCAGCAGCCCCTTATGGACAGGGACCGAGCAGTACTTC. This sequence encodes CASSPLWTGTEQYF.

The genes are TRBV6-5 and TRBJ2-7; D perhaps matches TRBD1 (6 bases). The germline CDR1 and CDR2 sequences are MNHEY and SVGAGI. V was shortened by 8 bases and J by 4 bases, with 12 bases between the two germline ends. The CDR3 runs 12 residues. The CDR3 is CASGFRGYEQYF. The DNA for the CDR3 is TGTGCCAGCGGTTTCAGGGGTTACGAGCAGTACTTC.

This clone was detected ten times or more. The chain uses TRBV27 and TRBJ1-1; D remains ambiguous. The CDR3 covers 14 residues. Germline loops: CDR1 MNHEY, CDR2 SMNVEV (reference sequence). Trimming left V 3 bases short and J 4 bases short, with 12 bases between. CDR3 in amino acids: CASSFGVRFTEAFF. DNA of the CDR3: TGTGCCAGCAGTTTCGGAGTTAGGTTCACTGAAGCTTTCTTT.

This clone was detected only a few times. The chain employs TRBV2 and TRBJ1-2; D uncertain. CDR1 is SNHLY and CDR2 is FYNNEI in the germline V gene. Trimming left V 7 bases short and J 3 bases short, with 18 bases between. CDR3 length equals 15 residues. The chain's CDR3 is CASKRDSPGDYGYTF. The CDR3 DNA is TGTGCCAGCAAACGGGATTCCCCTGGGGACTATGGCTACACCTTC.

J is TRBJ1-3 and V is TRBV6-5; possibly TRBD1 for D (5 bases). The CDR3 totals 14 residues. Germline V gene data show CDR1 as MNHEY and CDR2 as SVGAGI. V gave up 0 bases and J gave up 9 bases, with 12 bases separating them. The DNA for the CDR3 is TGTGCCAGCAGTTACTCGAATCAGGGTAGCACCATATATTTT. As protein: CASSYSNQGSTIYF.

V gene TRBV18 combines with J gene TRBJ2-1; 8 nucleotides match TRBD2. V was pared by 2 bases and J by 3 bases, with 12 bases of the junction left unmatched. The CDR3 has 18 amino acids. CDR1 and CDR2 (germline): KGHSH, LQKENI. The CDR3 DNA reads TGTGCCAGCTCACCATGGGGCACCCCGGGAGGGATCTACAATGAGCAGTTCTTC. Protein sequence: CASSPWGTPGGIYNEQFF. The entire variable domain, with the rest obtained from reference TRBV18 and TRBJ2-1, is as follows: NAGVMQNPRHLVRRRGQEARLRCSPMKGHSHVYWYRQLPEEGLKFMVYLQKENIIDESGMPKERFSAEFPKEGPSILRIQQVVRGDSAAYFCASSPWGTPGGIYNEQFFGPGTRLTVL.

The chain combines TRBV7-2 with TRBJ1-3; perhaps TRBD1 as D (5 bases). CDR1 and CDR2 (germline): SGHTA, FQGNSA. V lost 8 bases to trimming and J lost 0 bases, with 14 bases between them. The CDR3 runs 15 residues. The CDR3: CASGSGLLSGNTIYF. CDR3 in DNA: TGTGCCAGCGGTTCGGGACTGCTCTCTGGAAACACCATATATTTT. Filled out from reference TRBV7-2 and TRBJ1-3, the complete variable domain reads GAGVSQSPSNKVTEKGKDVELRCDPISGHTALYWYRQSLGQGLEFLIYFQGNSAPDKSGLPSDRFSAERTGGSVSTLTIQRTQQEDSAVYLCASGSGLLSGNTIYFGEGSWLTVV.

J is TRBJ2-7 and V is TRBV5-5; D is perhaps TRBD1 (5 bases). In germline, CDR1 is SGHKS, CDR2 YYEKEE (reference sequence). This CDR3 is 13 amino acids long. The ends were cut back, 3 bases at V and 3 bases at J, with 10 bases in the middle. The CDR3 DNA follows: TGTGCCAGCAGCTCAGGACACCTCTACGAGCAGTACTTC. Translated, it gives CASSSGHLYEQYF.